The T cell receptor beta chain described here comes from a study of blood T cells in healthy people across ages. In the study overall: Template switching recovered approximately one barcoded beta molecule for every two T cells.

This clonotype has only a few counts. Extraction of total RNA produced a minimum of 5.5 micrograms from each sample. Together with a sample-barcoded 5' primer, a J-beta primer mix was included in a second PCR lasting about 6 to 11 cycles. Every cDNA molecule carried a tag from a template-switch adaptor bearing 12 random nucleotides. TCRdb independently ran MiXCR on the 5' RACE reads; one entry per CDR3 protein. The table records approximately 1.5 million distinct CDR3 sequences, 34% of them present only once. What was sequenced was blood. The TCR sequence derives from a woman in her twenties or thirties in good health.

CDR3 sequence: CASSLVASGMYNEQFF. CDR3 DNA: TGTGCCAGCAGCTTAGTGGCTAGCGGGATGTACAATGAGCAGTTCTTC. The rearrangement links TRBV11-2 to TRBJ2-1; the match to TRBD2 covers 9 bases. CDR3 length equals 16 residues. V lost 1 base, J lost 4 bases, and 5 bases stayed unmatched. CDR1 is SGHAT, CDR2 FQNNGV, per germline.